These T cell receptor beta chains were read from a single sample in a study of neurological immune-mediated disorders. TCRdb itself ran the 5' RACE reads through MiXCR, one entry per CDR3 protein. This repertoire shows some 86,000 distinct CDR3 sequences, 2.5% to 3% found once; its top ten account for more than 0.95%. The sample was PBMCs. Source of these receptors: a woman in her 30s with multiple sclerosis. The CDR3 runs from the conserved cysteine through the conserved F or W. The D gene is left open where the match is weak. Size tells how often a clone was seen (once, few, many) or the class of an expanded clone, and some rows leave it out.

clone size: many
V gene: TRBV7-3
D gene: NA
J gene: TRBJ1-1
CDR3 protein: CASSLTGGNTEAFF
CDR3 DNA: TGTGCCAGCAGCTTAACAGGGGGAAACACTGAAGCTTTCTTT

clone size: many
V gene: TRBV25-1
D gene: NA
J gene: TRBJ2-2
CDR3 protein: CASSEYAVTGELFF
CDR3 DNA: TGTGCCAGCAGTGAATATGCGGTCACCGGGGAGCTGTTTTTT

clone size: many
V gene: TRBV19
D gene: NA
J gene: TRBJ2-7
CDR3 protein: CASKGLAHEQYF
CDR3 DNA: TGTGCCAGTAAGGGTCTAGCCCACGAGCAGTACTTC

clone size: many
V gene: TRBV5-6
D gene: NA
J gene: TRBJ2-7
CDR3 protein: CASSLALAGTIEQYF
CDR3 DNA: TGTGCCAGCAGCTTGGCACTAGCAGGAACTATCGAGCAGTACTTC

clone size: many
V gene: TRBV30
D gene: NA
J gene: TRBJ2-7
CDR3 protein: CAWSVTLIYEQYF
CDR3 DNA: TGTGCCTGGAGTGTAACACTGATCTACGAGCAGTACTTC

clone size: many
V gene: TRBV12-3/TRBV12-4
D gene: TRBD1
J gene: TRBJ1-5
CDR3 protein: CASTRTGANNQPQHF
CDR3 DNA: TGTGCCAGCACCAGGACAGGGGCGAACAATCAGCCCCAGCATTTT

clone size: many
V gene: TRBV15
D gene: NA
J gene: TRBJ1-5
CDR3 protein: CATSLHGASNQPQHF
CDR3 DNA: TGTGCCACCAGTCTCCACGGAGCTAGCAATCAGCCCCAGCATTTT

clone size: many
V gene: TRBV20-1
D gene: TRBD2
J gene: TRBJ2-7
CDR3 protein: CSARGSSGREQYF
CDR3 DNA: TGCAGTGCTAGAGGTTCTAGCGGGCGGGAGCAGTACTTC

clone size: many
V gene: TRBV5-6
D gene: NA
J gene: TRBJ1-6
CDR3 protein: CASSLGTGRWSPLHF
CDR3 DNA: TGTGCCAGCAGCCTAGGAACAGGGAGGTGGTCACCCCTCCACTTT

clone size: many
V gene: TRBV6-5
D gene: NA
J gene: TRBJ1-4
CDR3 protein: CASGREDEKLFF
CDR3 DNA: TGTGCCAGCGGCAGGGAGGACGAAAAACTGTTTTTT

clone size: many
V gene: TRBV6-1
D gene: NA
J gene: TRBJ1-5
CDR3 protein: CASSEVEGGNNQPQHF
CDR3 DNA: TGTGCCAGCAGTGAAGTGGAGGGGGGGAACAATCAGCCCCAGCATTTT

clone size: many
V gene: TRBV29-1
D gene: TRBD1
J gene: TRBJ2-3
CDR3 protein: CSVDTGAGTDTQYF
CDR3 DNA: TGCAGCGTGGACACAGGGGCTGGGACAGATACGCAGTATTTT

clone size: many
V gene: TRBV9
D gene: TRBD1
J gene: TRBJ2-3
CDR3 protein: CASSRDRGADTQYF
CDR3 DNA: TGTGCCAGCAGCCGGGACAGGGGGGCAGATACGCAGTATTTT

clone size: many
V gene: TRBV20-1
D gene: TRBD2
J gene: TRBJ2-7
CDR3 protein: CSASTSGGQTYEQYF
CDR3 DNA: TGCAGTGCTAGTACTAGCGGGGGCCAAACCTACGAGCAGTACTTC

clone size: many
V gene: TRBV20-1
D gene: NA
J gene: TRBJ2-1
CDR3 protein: CSARDVADSYNEQFF
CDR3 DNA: TGCAGTGCTAGAGACGTAGCCGACTCCTACAATGAGCAGTTCTTC

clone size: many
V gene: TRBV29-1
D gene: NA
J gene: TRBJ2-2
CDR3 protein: CSVLERTGELFF
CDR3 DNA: TGCAGCGTTCTCGAAAGGACCGGGGAGCTGTTTTTT

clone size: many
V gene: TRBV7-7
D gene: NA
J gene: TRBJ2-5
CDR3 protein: CASSLGLGGGQETQYF
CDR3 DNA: TGTGCTAGCAGCTTAGGGTTGGGAGGAGGTCAAGAGACCCAGTACTTC

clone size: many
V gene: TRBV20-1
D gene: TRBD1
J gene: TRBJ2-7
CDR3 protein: CSAREGQGVSYEQYF
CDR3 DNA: TGCAGTGCTAGAGAGGGACAGGGGGTTTCCTACGAGCAGTACTTC

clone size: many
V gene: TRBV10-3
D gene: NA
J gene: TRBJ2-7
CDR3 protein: CAISEPQGGHYEQYF
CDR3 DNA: TGTGCCATCAGTGAGCCCCAAGGCGGCCACTACGAGCAGTACTTC

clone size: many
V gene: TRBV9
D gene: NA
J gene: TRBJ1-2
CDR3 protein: CASSVRGGSYGYTF
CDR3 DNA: TGTGCCAGCAGCGTGAGAGGGGGAAGCTATGGCTACACCTTC

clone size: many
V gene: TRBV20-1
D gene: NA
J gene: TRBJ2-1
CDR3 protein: CSAGLNINHEQFF
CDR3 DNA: TGCAGTGCCGGACTCAACATAAACCATGAGCAGTTCTTC

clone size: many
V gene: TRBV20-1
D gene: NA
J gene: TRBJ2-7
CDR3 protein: CSAASQKQGPHEQYF
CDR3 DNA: TGCAGTGCTGCTTCTCAAAAACAGGGTCCCCACGAGCAGTACTTC

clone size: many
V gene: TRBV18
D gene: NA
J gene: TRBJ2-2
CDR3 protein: CASSPQYQTEANTGELFF
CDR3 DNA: TGTGCCAGCTCACCACAGTATCAGACGGAGGCGAACACCGGGGAGCTGTTTTTT

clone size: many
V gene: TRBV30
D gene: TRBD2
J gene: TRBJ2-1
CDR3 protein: CAWAGREGLNEQFF
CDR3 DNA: TGTGCCTGGGCAGGTCGGGAGGGCCTGAATGAGCAGTTCTTC

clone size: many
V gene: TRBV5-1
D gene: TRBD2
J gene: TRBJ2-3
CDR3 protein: CASSLGPGGSTDTQYF
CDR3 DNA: TGCGCCAGCAGCTTGGGTCCGGGAGGGAGCACAGATACGCAGTATTTT

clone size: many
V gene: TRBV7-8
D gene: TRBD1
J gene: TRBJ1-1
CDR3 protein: CASSPQYRGGNTEAFF
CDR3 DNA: TGTGCCAGCAGCCCCCAGTACAGGGGTGGAAACACTGAAGCTTTCTTT

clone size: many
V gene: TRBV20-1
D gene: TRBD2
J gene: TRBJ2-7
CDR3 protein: CSAFSGTSAYSYEQYF
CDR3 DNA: TGCAGTGCTTTCTCCGGGACTAGCGCGTACTCCTACGAGCAGTACTTC

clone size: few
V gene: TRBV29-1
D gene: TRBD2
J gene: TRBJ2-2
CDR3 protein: CSVRDYVSGELFF
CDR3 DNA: TGCAGCGTTCGGGACTACGTATCTGGGGAGCTGTTTTTT

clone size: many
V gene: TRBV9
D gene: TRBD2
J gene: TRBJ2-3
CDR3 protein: CASSVLADLNTDTQYF
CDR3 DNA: TGTGCCAGCAGCGTACTAGCGGACCTAAACACAGATACGCAGTATTTT

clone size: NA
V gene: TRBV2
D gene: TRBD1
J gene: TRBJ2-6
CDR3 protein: CASRQTGPSGANVLTF
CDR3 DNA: TGTGCCAGCAGACAGACAGGGCCCTCTGGGGCCAACGTCCTGACTTTC

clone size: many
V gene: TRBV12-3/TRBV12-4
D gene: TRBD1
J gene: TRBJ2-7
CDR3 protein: CASKGTVLSYEQYF
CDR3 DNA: TGTGCCAGCAAGGGGACAGTACTTTCCTACGAGCAGTACTTC

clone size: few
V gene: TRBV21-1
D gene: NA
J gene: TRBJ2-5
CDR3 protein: CASSGAERETQYF
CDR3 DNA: TGTGCCAGCAGCGGAGCGGAGCGAGAGACCCAGTACTTC

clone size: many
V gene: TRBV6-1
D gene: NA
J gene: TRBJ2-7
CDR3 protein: CASSEIQGGEQYF
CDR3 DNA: TGTGCCAGCAGCGAAATACAGGGAGGCGAGCAGTACTTC

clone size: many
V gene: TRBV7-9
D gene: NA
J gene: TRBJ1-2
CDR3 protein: CASSYTNYGYTF
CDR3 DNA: TGTGCCAGCAGCTATACTAACTATGGCTACACCTTC

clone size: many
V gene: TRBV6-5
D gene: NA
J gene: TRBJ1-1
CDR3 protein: CASRRRGEAFF
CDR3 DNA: TGTGCCAGCAGAAGACGGGGTGAAGCTTTCTTT

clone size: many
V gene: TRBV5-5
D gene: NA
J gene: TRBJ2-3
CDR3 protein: CASSFTAALADTQYF
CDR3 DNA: TGTGCCAGCAGCTTTACCGCCGCATTGGCAGATACGCAGTATTTT

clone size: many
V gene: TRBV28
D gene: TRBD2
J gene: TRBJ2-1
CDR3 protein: CASTPLSGLAYNEQFF
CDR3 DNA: TGTGCCAGCACCCCCTTGTCAGGACTAGCTTACAATGAGCAGTTCTTC

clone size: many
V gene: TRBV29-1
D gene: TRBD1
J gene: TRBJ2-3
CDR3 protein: CSFTGGAGTDTQYF
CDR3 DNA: TGCAGCTTCACAGGGGGCGCCGGGACAGATACGCAGTATTTT

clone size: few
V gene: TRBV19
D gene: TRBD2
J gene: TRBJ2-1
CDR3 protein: CASSMTGRNRDEQFF
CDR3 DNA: TGTGCCAGTAGTATGACCGGGAGGAATCGGGATGAGCAGTTCTTC

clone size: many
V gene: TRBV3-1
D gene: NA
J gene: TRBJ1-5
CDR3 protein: CASSQAGGASFQPQHF
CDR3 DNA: TGTGCCAGCAGCCAAGCCGGGGGGGCGTCTTTTCAGCCCCAGCATTTT

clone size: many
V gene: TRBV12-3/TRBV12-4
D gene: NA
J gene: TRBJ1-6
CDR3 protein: CASTPNWNSPLHF
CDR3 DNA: TGTGCCAGCACCCCAAACTGGAATTCACCCCTCCACTTT

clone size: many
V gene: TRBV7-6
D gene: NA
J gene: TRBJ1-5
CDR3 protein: CASSGSVGAGQPQHF
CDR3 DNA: TGTGCCAGCAGCGGCTCCGTTGGGGCAGGTCAGCCCCAGCATTTT

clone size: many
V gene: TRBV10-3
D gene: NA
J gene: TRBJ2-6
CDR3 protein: CAISGPGTSGVLTF
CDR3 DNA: TGTGCCATCAGTGGGCCCGGGACTTCGGGTGTCCTGACTTTC

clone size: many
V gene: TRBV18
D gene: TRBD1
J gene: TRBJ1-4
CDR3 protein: CASSPRDRVPEKLFF
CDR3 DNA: TGTGCCAGCTCACCACGGGACAGGGTGCCTGAAAAACTGTTTTTT

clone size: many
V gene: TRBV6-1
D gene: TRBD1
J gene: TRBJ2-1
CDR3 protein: CASSAVQGAIVNEQFF
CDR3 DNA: TGTGCCAGCAGTGCAGTTCAGGGGGCAATAGTAAATGAGCAGTTCTTC

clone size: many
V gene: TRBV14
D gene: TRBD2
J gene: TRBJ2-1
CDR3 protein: CASSARLAPSSYNEQFF
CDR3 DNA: TGTGCCAGCAGCGCCCGACTAGCTCCGAGCTCCTACAATGAGCAGTTCTTC

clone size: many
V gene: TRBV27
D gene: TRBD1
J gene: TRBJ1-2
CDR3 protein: CASKTGGNYGYTF
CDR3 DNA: TGTGCCAGCAAAACAGGGGGTAACTATGGCTACACCTTC

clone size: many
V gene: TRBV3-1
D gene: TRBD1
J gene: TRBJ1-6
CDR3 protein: CASGQGAWDSPLHF
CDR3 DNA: TGTGCCAGCGGACAGGGGGCGTGGGATTCACCCCTCCACTTT